The 18 T cell receptor beta chains presented below share a single source sample, sequenced in a study of blood T cell repertoires in COVID-19. Produced via immunoSEQ multiplex PCR; TCRdb's table is partial and in-frame only. The sample contains about 220,000 clones, 85% of which appear only once. Sequencing was carried out using peripheral blood. The receptor set was obtained from a man in his forties or fifties who had recovered from COVID-19.

V and J are TRBV27 and TRBJ2-5; 8 positions agree with TRBD2. Germline values: CDR1 MNHEY, CDR2 SMNVEV (reference sequence). The CDR3 is made up of 16 amino acids. V shed 2 bases, J shed 1 base, and the junction held 6 bases outside the gene matches. CDR3 loop: CASSLVGTRSQETQYF. CDR3 coding DNA: TGTGCCAGCAGTTTAGTCGGGACTAGGAGCCAAGAGACCCAGTACTTC.

The V gene is TRBV7-2, the J gene TRBJ1-4; no clear D gene. The CDR3 contains 14 residues. Trimming shortened V by 5 bases and J by 8 bases, and 15 bases separated the two germline ends. CDR1 and CDR2 from the germline V gene are SGHTA and FQGNSA. The CDR3 sequence: CASSPGGSLEKLFF. CDR3 DNA: TGTGCCAGCAGCCCAGGTGGGAGCCTAGAAAAACTGTTTTTT.

Only one count was recorded for this clone. V and J are TRBV18 and TRBJ2-5, with D hard to call. V was shortened by 3 bases and J by 2 bases, with 10 bases between the two germline ends. In germline, CDR1 is KGHSH, CDR2 LQKENI. The CDR3 has 14 residues. CDR3 coding DNA: TGTGCCAGCTCACCGTCCACCCAGCAAGAGACCCAGTACTTC. It encodes CASSPSTQQETQYF.

The chain couples TRBV18 to TRBJ1-6; D may be TRBD1 (5 bases). V dropped 3 bases and J dropped 9 bases, with 12 bases sitting between them. This CDR3 has 14 residues. CDR1 KGHSH and CDR2 LQKENI come from the germline V gene. CDR3 sequence (DNA): TGTGCCAGCTCACCGGACACCAGGAGTTCACCCCTCCACTTT. As protein: CASSPDTRSSPLHF. Filled out from reference TRBV18 and TRBJ1-6, the complete variable domain reads NAGVMQNPRHLVRRRGQEARLRCSPMKGHSHVYWYRQLPEEGLKFMVYLQKENIIDESGMPKERFSAEFPKEGPSILRIQQVVRGDSAAYFCASSPDTRSSPLHFGNGTRLTVT.

The chain joins TRBV19 to TRBJ1-1, with D unclear. This CDR3 is 14 amino acids long. Deletions cut 6 bases from V and 7 bases from J, with 18 bases between. The germline gives CDR1 LNHDA, CDR2 SQIVND (reference sequence). The CDR3 protein is CASSTTGIASEAFF. CDR3 in DNA: TGTGCCAGTAGCACGACCGGGATAGCTAGTGAAGCTTTCTTT.

The table lists this clone with a count of one. The gene calls are TRBV6-6 and TRBJ2-1, with D maybe TRBD1 (7 bases). The CDR3 loop spans 13 amino acids. V was clipped by 7 bases and J by 6 bases, with 13 bases between them. CDR1 and CDR2 from the germline V gene are MNHNY and SVGAGI (reference sequence). The CDR3 loop reads CASNRQGGNEQFF. In DNA form, the CDR3 reads TGTGCCAGCAATCGACAGGGAGGCAATGAGCAGTTCTTC.

This chain links TRBV6-1 with TRBJ1-5; 10 nucleotides line up with TRBD1. The CDR3 spans 16 residues. CDR1 and CDR2 (germline): MNHNS, SASEGT. The V and J ends lost 4 bases and 6 bases, in that order; junction bases with no gene match: 9. The CDR3 spells CASSAQTGGAGQPQHF. CDR3 nucleotide sequence: TGTGCCAGCAGTGCCCAGACAGGGGGCGCCGGTCAGCCCCAGCATTTT.

The J gene is TRBJ2-7, the V gene TRBV6-5; D is possibly TRBD2 (6 bases). The CDR3 runs to 16 residues. Germline assignment: CDR1 MNHEY and CDR2 SVGAGI. The V and J ends lost 0 bases and 0 bases respectively, with 12 bases between them. The CDR3 sequence is CASSYSAGHSSYEQYF. CDR3 DNA: TGTGCCAGCAGTTACTCGGCGGGGCACAGCTCCTACGAGCAGTACTTC.

The chain joins TRBV4-1 to TRBJ2-1, with 7 nucleotides matching TRBD2. The V gene end was trimmed by 0 bases and the J gene end by 0 bases; junction bases not matched to a gene: 5. CDR1 is MGHRA and CDR2 is YSYEKL in the germline V gene. The CDR3 extends over 17 amino acids. CDR3 in amino acids: CASSQDRWTSSYNEQFF. CDR3 coding DNA: TGCGCCAGCAGCCAAGATCGGTGGACTAGCTCCTACAATGAGCAGTTCTTC.

The chain has TRBV5-5 and TRBJ2-1, with TRBD2 matching 11 bases. J was trimmed by 7 bases and V by 7 bases; bases with no gene match: 13. The germline V gene encodes CDR1 SGHKS and CDR2 YYEKEE (reference sequence). CDR3 length: 16 residues. The CDR3 is CASRRVAGGGVNEQFF. Here the CDR3 DNA reads TGTGCCAGCCGCAGGGTAGCGGGAGGGGGAGTAAATGAGCAGTTCTTC.

The J gene is TRBJ2-1, the V gene TRBV27, with a possible D match to TRBD1 (7 bases). Germline values: CDR1 MNHEY, CDR2 SMNVEV (reference sequence). The CDR3 is 15 amino acids. V was pared by 7 bases and J by 7 bases, with 20 bases between. In DNA, the CDR3 is TGTGCCAGCACCCAGTGGGGGGCAGGGGGAAATGAGCAGTTCTTC. This encodes CASTQWGAGGNEQFF.

Written as DNA, the CDR3 is TGTGCCAGCAGCAAGGCTTGGACACCGGGACTAGCGGGAGCCAACGAGCAGTACTTC. This gives the protein CASSKAWTPGLAGANEQYF. J is TRBJ2-7 and V is TRBV21-1; the table names TRBD2, a call not compared with the DNA. TRBV21-1 is marked as a pseudogene. The length of the CDR3 is 19 residues.

V and J are TRBV28 and TRBJ1-6; TRBD1 is a possible D gene (5 bases). Germline V lookup: CDR1 MDHEN, CDR2 SYDVKM. Trimming left V 3 bases short and J 7 bases short, with 16 bases between. The CDR3 sequence is 16 residues long. The CDR3 sequence is CASSLFLIGGNSPLHF. In DNA, the CDR3 is TGTGCCAGCAGTTTGTTTTTGATTGGGGGGAATTCACCCCTCCACTTT.

The V gene is TRBV2, the J gene TRBJ1-3; D not resolved. Between the trimmed V and J ends, which lost 3 bases and 0 bases, there was a span of 12 bases. Germline CDR1 SNHLY, CDR2 FYNNEI. The CDR3 is made up of 16 amino acids. Written as DNA, the CDR3 is TGTGCCAGCAGTGACCGGAGATCCAGCTCTGGAAACACCATATATTTT. This encodes CASSDRRSSSGNTIYF.

The genes are TRBV7-6 and TRBJ2-5; the D gene is possibly TRBD2 (6 bases). The CDR3 consists of 18 residues. The germline V gene has CDR1 SGHVS and CDR2 FNYEAQ. V lost 1 base and J lost 7, with 25 bases in between. CDR3: CASSLVSLAGLELGTQYF. CDR3 DNA: TGTGCCAGCAGCTTAGTTTCGTTGGCGGGACTTGAACTCGGGACCCAGTACTTC. Supplemented by reference TRBV7-6 and TRBJ2-5, the full variable domain reads GAGVSQSPRYKVTKRGQDVALRCDPISGHVSLYWYRQALGQGPEFLTYFNYEAQQDKSGLPNDRFSAERPEGSISTLTIQRTEQRDSAMYRCASSLVSLAGLELGTQYFGPGTRLLVL.

A single count supports this clone. J is TRBJ2-7 and V is TRBV6-5; 9 bases match TRBD1. J gave up 3 bases and V 6 bases, and 6 bases lay outside the gene matches. The CDR3 loop spans 14 amino acids. Germline CDR1 MNHEY, CDR2 SVGAGI. The CDR3 DNA follows: TGTGCCAGCAGGGGGACAGGGCGGAACTACGAGCAGTACTTC. Translating it yields CASRGTGRNYEQYF.

Only one count was recorded for this clone. This chain connects TRBV28 to TRBJ2-3; D possibly corresponds to TRBD2 (5 bases). V was trimmed by 5 bases and J by 7 bases, leaving 10 bases between them. The CDR3 runs 12 residues. The germline V gene has CDR1 MDHEN and CDR2 SYDVKM. The CDR3 is CASSAGIYTQYF. CDR3 nucleotides: TGTGCCAGCAGTGCCGGGATTTATACGCAGTATTTT. The whole variable domain, remainder taken from reference TRBV28 and TRBJ2-3, is DVKVTQSSRYLVKRTGEKVFLECVQDMDHENMFWYRQDPGLGLRLIYFSYDVKMKEKGDIPEGYSVSREKKERFSLILESASTNQTSMYLCASSAGIYTQYFGPGTRLTVL.

This clone was counted a single time. The gene calls are TRBV29-1 and TRBJ2-1; TRBD1 matches at 10 bases. Trimming at V came to 8 bases and at J to 7 bases, leaving 11 bases not matched to a gene. Germline V CDR1 and CDR2: SQVTM, ANQGSEA. The CDR3 runs to 14 residues. CDR3 sequence reads: CSIADRGRRNEQFF. The CDR3 region has the DNA TGCAGCATTGCCGACAGGGGGCGTAGGAATGAGCAGTTCTTC.